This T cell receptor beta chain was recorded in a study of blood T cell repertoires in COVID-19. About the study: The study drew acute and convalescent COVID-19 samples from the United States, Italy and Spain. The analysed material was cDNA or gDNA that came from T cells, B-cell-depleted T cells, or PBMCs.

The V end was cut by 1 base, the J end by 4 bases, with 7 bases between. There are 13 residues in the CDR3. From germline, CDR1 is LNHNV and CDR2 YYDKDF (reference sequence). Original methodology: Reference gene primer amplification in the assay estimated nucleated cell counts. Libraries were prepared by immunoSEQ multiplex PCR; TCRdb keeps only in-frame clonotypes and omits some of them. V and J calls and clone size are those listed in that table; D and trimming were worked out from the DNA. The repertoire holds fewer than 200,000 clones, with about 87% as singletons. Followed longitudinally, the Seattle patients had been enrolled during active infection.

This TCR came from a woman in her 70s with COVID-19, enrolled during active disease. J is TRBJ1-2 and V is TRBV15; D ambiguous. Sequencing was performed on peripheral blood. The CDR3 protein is CATSRVGGYGYTF. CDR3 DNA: TGTGCCACCAGCAGAGTCGGAGGCTATGGCTACACCTTC. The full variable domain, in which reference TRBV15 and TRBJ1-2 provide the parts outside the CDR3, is DAMVIQNPRYQVTQFGKPVTLSCSQTLNHNVMYWYQQKSSQAPKLLFHYYDKDFNNEADTPDNFQSRRPNTSFCFLDIRSPGLGDTAMYLCATSRVGGYGYTFGSGTRLTVV.